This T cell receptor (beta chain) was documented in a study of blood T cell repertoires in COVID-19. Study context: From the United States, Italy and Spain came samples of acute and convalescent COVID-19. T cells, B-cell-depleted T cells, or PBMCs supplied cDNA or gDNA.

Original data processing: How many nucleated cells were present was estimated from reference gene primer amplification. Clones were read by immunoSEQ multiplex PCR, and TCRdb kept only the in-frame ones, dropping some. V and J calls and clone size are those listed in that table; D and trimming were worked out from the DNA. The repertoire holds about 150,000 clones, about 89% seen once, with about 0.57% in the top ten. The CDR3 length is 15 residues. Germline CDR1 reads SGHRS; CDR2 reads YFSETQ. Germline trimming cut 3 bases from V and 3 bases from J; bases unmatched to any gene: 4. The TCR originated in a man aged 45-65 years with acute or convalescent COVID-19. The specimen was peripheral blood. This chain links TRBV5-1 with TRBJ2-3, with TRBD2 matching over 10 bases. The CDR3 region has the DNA TGCGCCAGCAGCTCACTACTAGCGGGAACAGATACGCAGTATTTT. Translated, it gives CASSSLLAGTDTQYF.